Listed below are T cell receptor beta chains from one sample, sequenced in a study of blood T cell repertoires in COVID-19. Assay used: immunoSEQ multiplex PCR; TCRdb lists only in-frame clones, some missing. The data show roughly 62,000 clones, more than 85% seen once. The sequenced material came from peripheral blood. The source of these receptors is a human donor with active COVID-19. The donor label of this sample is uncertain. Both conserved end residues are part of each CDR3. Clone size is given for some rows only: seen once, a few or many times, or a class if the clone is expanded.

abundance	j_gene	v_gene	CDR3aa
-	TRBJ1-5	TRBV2	CASSVTGSNNQPQHF
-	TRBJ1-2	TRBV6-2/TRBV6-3	CASSSTGSYGYTF
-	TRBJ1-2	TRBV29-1	CSVTEDSYGYTF
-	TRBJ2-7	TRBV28	CASSTLAVGEQYF
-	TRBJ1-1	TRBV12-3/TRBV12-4	CASSSGTPAFF
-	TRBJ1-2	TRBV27	CASSFKPGQKLHGYTF
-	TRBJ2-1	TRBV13	CASSLFPGGGDEQFF
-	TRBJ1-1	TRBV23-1	CASSQSRGGAGLGTEAFF
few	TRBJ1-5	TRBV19	CASSRGALGNQPQHF
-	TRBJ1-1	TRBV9	CASSVVGTPESFF
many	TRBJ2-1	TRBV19	CASSASGLTQFF
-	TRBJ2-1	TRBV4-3	CASSRGRTGSYNEQFF
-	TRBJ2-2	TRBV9	CASSSGLAGAPDTGELFF
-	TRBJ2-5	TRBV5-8	CASSFGSGRSPETQYF
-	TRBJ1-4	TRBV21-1	CASSKEGGTQAHEKLFF
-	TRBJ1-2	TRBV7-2	CASSLDGQIYGYTF
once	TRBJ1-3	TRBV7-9	CASSLDSTGNTIYF
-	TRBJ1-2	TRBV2	CASSHDTAYGYTF
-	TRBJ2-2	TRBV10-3	CAISAPTVNTGELFF
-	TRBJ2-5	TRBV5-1	CASTVLPGTEETQYF
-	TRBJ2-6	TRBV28	CASRAGSGANVLTF
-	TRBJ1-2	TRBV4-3	CASSQDRATYGYTF
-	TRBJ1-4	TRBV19	CASSIGTVTNEKLFF
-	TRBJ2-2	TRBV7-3	CASSLGQVNTGELFF
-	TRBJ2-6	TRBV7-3	CASSSHPTGTGANVLTF
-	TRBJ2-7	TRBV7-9	CASSSLAPSAYEQYF
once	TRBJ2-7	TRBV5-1	CASSFPQGAAEQYF
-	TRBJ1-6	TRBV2	CASRQGQSPLHF
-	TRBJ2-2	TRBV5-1	CASSLATGRTGELFF
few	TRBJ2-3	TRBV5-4	CASSPGLDYTQYF
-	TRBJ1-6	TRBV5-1	CASRAGTIDSPLHF
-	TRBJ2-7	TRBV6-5	CASSQQGYEQYF
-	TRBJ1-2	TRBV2	CASSPDKSYGYTF
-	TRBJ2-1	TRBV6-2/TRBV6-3	CASSQRLINEQFF
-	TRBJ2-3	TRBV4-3	CASSQEYTDTQYF
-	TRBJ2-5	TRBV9	CASSVDSGEYQETQYF
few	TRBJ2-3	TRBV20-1	CSATDTNTQYF
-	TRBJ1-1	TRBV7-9	CASIASGGTEAFF
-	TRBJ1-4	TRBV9	CASSVEEGSGLFF
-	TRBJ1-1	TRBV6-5	CASSSEGAGNTEAFF
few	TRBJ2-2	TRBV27	CASSFLAGNTGELFF
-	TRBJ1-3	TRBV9	CASSVGSGNTIYF
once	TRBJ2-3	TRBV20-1	CSATDRGRGDTQYF
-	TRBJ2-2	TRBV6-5	CASTLTSGNTGELFF
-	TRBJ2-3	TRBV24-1	CATGTGASTDTQYF
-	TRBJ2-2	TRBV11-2	CASSPTGGTGELFF
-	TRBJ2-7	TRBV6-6	CASSPTGTGGFGSYEQYF
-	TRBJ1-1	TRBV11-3	CASSPDRSSNTEAFF
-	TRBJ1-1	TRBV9	CASSVTGGGNTEAFF
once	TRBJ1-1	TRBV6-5	CASSPPGSGDTEAFF
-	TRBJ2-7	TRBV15	CATSGGEYEQYF
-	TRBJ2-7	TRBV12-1	CASSFTWTPNYVEQYF
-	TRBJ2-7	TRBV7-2	CASGPNYEQYF
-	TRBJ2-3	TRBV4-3	CASSQVSGIVTDTQYF
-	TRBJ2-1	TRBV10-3	CAISGNLDNEQFF
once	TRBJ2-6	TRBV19	CASSVDRAGANVLTF
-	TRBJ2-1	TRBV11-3	CASSLGVSGVEVTDEQFF
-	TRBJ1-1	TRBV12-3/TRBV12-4	CASSLDRGFEAFF
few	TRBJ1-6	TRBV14	CASSQWGTLNSPLHF